This T cell receptor (beta chain) was identified during a study of beta chain features in type 1 diabetes. The isolated RNA, all of it, was reverse transcribed, so expressed TCRB transcripts were what got sequenced. An average of approximately 4 million reads was obtained for naive, central memory and regulatory T cell samples. Using immunoSEQ multiplex PCR, the repertoire was profiled, and TCRdb retains in-frame clones only, with some absent. The data contain roughly 100,000 clones, approximately 30% of them singletons. Study-level results: All four CD4+ subsets from Type 1 diabetes patients carried moderately but significantly shorter TCRB CDR3s. It was among patients, rather than healthy donors, that naive, central memory and Treg TCRB repertoires appeared more similar.

A note on this clone: What it recognizes is unknown.

Germline CDR1 and CDR2: SGHVS and FNYEAQ. The CDR3 extends over 13 amino acids. Between the trimmed V and J ends, which lost 0 bases and 5 bases, there was a span of 8 bases. CD4+ cells of the naive, central memory, regulatory and stem cell-like memory types were sorted via CD45RO/CCR7/CD25/CD127/CD95/CD27. The sample comprised central memory CD4+ T cells from blood. The clonotype was recovered from a woman under 30 with type 1 diabetes. The chain links TRBV7-6 to TRBJ2-7; D is unresolved. The CDR3 reads CASSLAPLDEQYF. The DNA for the CDR3 is TGTGCCAGCAGCTTAGCACCTCTAGACGAGCAGTACTTC.